The 7 T cell receptor beta chains reported below all come from one sample, sequenced in a study of Tregs in tolerant kidney transplant recipients. The nonmyeloablative bone marrow transplants came from related graft donors, with transient mixed chimerism. Using immunoSEQ multiplex PCR, the repertoire was profiled, and TCRdb retains in-frame clones only, with some absent. The sample holds 65,000 or so clones, approximately 89% seen once. The sequences come from CD4+ T cells from blood (PBMCs), collected 6 months after the transplant. The receptors were gathered from a human patient who received a combined kidney and bone marrow transplant. The graft donor may have contributed some T cells.

This clone showed up just a few times. The V and J genes are TRBV5-1 and TRBJ2-4, with 9 bases identical to TRBD1. This CDR3 comprises 15 residues. Germline V lookup: CDR1 SGHRS, CDR2 YFSETQ. The J segment lost 6 bases and the V segment lost 5 bases, leaving 9 bases of the junction unmatched. CDR3 loop: CASSFSGTGLNIQYF. In DNA, the CDR3 is TGCGCCAGCAGTTTCTCCGGGACAGGGCTAAACATTCAGTACTTC.

This chain joins TRBV6-1 and TRBJ1-4; 7 nucleotides line up with TRBD1. The V gene's germline CDR1 is MNHNS and CDR2 SASEGT. The J segment lost 0 bases and the V segment lost 4 bases, leaving 11 bases of the junction unmatched. There are 18 residues in the CDR3. The CDR3 bases are TGTGCCAGCAGTGGAAAGGTGGACAGGCCGGCAACTAATGAAAAACTGTTTTTT. Protein: CASSGKVDRPATNEKLFF.

The chain carries TRBV5-1 and TRBJ1-2; D is perhaps TRBD1 (6 bases). The CDR3 loop spans 13 amino acids. Looked up from germline, CDR1 is SGHRS and CDR2 is YFSETQ. Trimming removed 4 bases at V and 4 bases at J, with 11 bases between. Here the CDR3 reads CASSITGIYGYTF. DNA for the CDR3: TGCGCCAGCAGCATAACAGGGATCTATGGCTACACCTTC.

A remark on this clone: Germline is not matched at one junction end, which may reflect a read error. The rearrangement links TRBV2 to TRBJ2-7, with D maybe TRBD2 (5 bases). From germline, CDR1 is SNHLY and CDR2 FYNNEI. This CDR3 is 14 amino acids long. The CDR3 sequence: CASKRSGYGYEQYF. CDR3 nucleotides: TGTGCGAGCAAAAGGAGCGGTTATGGCTACGAGCAGTACTTC.

This clone has just one count. The V gene is TRBV7-2, the J gene TRBJ1-1, with 7 bases fitting TRBD1. Germline CDR1 and CDR2: SGHTA and FQGNSA. CDR3 size: 13 residues. V dropped 11 bases and J dropped 4; count of bases not matched to a gene: 10. DNA for the CDR3: TGTGCCGGATCCAGGGGGTTGGGCACTGAAGCTTTCTTT. This sequence encodes CAGSRGLGTEAFF.

The rearrangement uses TRBV5-6 and TRBJ2-1, with D tentatively TRBD2 (7 bases). Germline values: CDR1 SGHDT, CDR2 YYEEEE. CDR3 length: 15 residues. V was pared by 1 base and J by 0 bases, with 8 bases between. CDR3 sequence reads: CASSLRGGSYNEQFF. DNA for the CDR3: TGTGCCAGCAGCTTGAGGGGGGGCTCCTACAATGAGCAGTTCTTC.

The rearrangement uses TRBV29-1 and TRBJ2-1; TRBD2 might be the D (7 bases). Trimming pared 0 bases from V and 0 bases from J, leaving 15 bases between. The V gene's germline CDR1 is SQVTM and CDR2 ANQGSEA. The CDR3 length is 17 residues. This chain's CDR3 is CSVEEMAGASSYNEQFF. For the CDR3, the DNA is TGCAGCGTTGAAGAAATGGCGGGGGCGAGCTCCTACAATGAGCAGTTCTTC.